This T cell receptor beta chain was found in a study of shared clonotypes between healthy human individuals. TCRdb's table, derived via immunoSEQ multiplex PCR, lists solely in-frame clones and lacks some. The sample consists of 490,000 or so clones, around 80% of them appearing once. Material: PBMCs. This TCR was recovered from a woman between 40 and 55 years old in good health. Some clones in this sample may be carry-over from other donors' samples.

CDR3 DNA: TGCGCCAGCAGCCTCCGGACTAGCGGGGACTACAATGAGCAGTTCTTC. It is translated as CASSLRTSGDYNEQFF. The J gene is TRBJ2-1, the V gene TRBV4-1; 12 bases align to TRBD2. V shed 4 bases, J shed 3 bases, and the junction held 4 bases outside the gene matches. The CDR3 is made up of 16 amino acids. Germline-derived CDR1 and CDR2 are MGHRA and YSYEKL.